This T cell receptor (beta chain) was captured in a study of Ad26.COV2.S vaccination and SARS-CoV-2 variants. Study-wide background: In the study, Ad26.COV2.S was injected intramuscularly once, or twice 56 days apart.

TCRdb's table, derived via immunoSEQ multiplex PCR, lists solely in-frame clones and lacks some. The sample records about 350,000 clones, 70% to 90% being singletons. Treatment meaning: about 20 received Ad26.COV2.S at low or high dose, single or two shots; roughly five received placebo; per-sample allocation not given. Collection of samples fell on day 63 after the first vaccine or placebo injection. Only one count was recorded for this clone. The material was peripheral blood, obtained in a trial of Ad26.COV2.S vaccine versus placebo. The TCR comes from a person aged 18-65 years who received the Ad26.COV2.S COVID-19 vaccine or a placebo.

The DNA for the CDR3 is TGTGCCAGCTCACCCGGGGGAGCCTATCAGCCCCAGCATTTT. It is translated as CASSPGGAYQPQHF. The chain uses TRBV18 and TRBJ1-5, with D possibly being TRBD1 (5 bases). Germline V CDR1 and CDR2: KGHSH, LQKENI. The CDR3 contains 14 residues. V was trimmed by 3 bases and J by 5 bases, leaving 11 bases between them. The entire variable domain, with the rest obtained from reference TRBV18 and TRBJ1-5, is as follows: NAGVMQNPRHLVRRRGQEARLRCSPMKGHSHVYWYRQLPEEGLKFMVYLQKENIIDESGMPKERFSAEFPKEGPSILRIQQVVRGDSAAYFCASSPGGAYQPQHFGDGTRLSIL.